Listed below are T cell receptor beta chains from one sample, sequenced in a study of early T cells in non-severe SARS-CoV-2 infection. A single record per CDR3 protein comes from TCRdb applying MiXCR to the 5' RACE reads. The table lists about 80,000 distinct CDR3 sequences, 9.5% to 15% of them singletons. Sequencing input: whole blood. All receptors come from an adult who was a healthcare worker with PCR-confirmed SARS-CoV-2 infection or an uninfected control (not recorded which). Both conserved end residues are part of each CDR3. The order of the fields is V gene, clone size, J gene, D gene, CDR3 DNA, CDR3 protein. D genes are given only for firm matches. Size values are once, few and many counts, or a class for expanded clones, and some rows have none.

TRBV7-2,NA,TRBJ2-7,NA,TGTGCCAGCAGCTACACAGGGCCTTCCTCCTACGAGCAGTACTTC,CASSYTGPSSYEQYF
TRBV7-2,once,TRBJ1-6,NA,TGTGCCAGCAGCGGACCGTATTCACCCCTCCACTTT,CASSGPYSPLHF
TRBV12-3/TRBV12-4,NA,TRBJ2-3,TRBD1,TGTGCCAGCAGACCGGGACAGGGGAGGACAGATACGCAGTATTTT,CASRPGQGRTDTQYF
TRBV5-1,many,TRBJ1-1,NA,TGCGCCAGCAGCTTGGCCGTTCCCTTGAACACTGAAGCTTTCTTT,CASSLAVPLNTEAFF
TRBV7-2,many,TRBJ2-1,NA,TGTGCCAGCAGCTTAGACCGGGACGGGGCCTACAATGAGCAGTTCTTC,CASSLDRDGAYNEQFF
TRBV5-5,many,TRBJ1-1,TRBD1,TGTGCCAGCAGCTTGGGACAGGGGATTGTAGCTTTCTTT,CASSLGQGIVAFF
TRBV6-2/TRBV6-3,few,TRBJ2-2,NA,TGTGCCAGCAGTTTGGAGACTCCTTCCGGGGAGCTGTTTTTT,CASSLETPSGELFF
TRBV6-5,NA,TRBJ1-6,NA,TGTGCCAGCAGGCTCGGGACTCCCGGGGCCCTCCACTTT,CASRLGTPGALHF
TRBV6-2/TRBV6-3,NA,TRBJ2-1,NA,TGTGCCAGCAACTCTGGGTTTAAGCAGTTCTTC,CASNSGFKQFF
TRBV14,NA,TRBJ1-2,NA,TGTGCCAGCAGCCAAGATTGGCGGGGACTCTACACCTTC,CASSQDWRGLYTF
TRBV28,few,TRBJ2-5,TRBD2,TGTGCCAGCAGTTCTAGCGGGGGGGCTAGGGAGACCCAGTACTTC,CASSSSGGARETQYF
TRBV28,NA,TRBJ2-3,NA,TGTGCCAGCAACCCGGGGCGGGGGCTAAGCACAGATACGCAGTATTTT,CASNPGRGLSTDTQYF
TRBV6-2/TRBV6-3,many,TRBJ2-7,NA,TGTGCCAGCAGTTACTCCAGTTCCGGGCTTACCACCAAATACGAGCAGTACTTC,CASSYSSSGLTTKYEQYF
TRBV6-2/TRBV6-3,NA,TRBJ2-7,TRBD2,TGTGCCAGCAACTTAGGCCTAGCGGGAGGTAGAGAGCAGTACTTC,CASNLGLAGGREQYF
TRBV28,NA,TRBJ2-3,NA,TGTGCCAGCAGTTTAGCAGGGTCGGCAGATACGCAGTATTTT,CASSLAGSADTQYF
TRBV28,many,TRBJ1-3,NA,TGTGCCAGCAGTTTTGGCGGTCTGAGCTCTGAAAACACCATATATTTT,CASSFGGLSSENTIYF
TRBV7-9,NA,TRBJ2-3,NA,TGTGCCAGCAGACCTAGATCGGGTTTTGATACGCAGTATTTT,CASRPRSGFDTQYF
TRBV20-1,NA,TRBJ2-7,TRBD1,TGCAGTGCCGCCAATTTACAGGGGCTTGGGTACGAGCGGTACTTC,CSAANLQGLGYERYF
TRBV11-2,few,TRBJ1-2,NA,TGTGCCAGCACCGCTTCGGGAGGGGTTAATGGCTACACCTTC,CASTASGGVNGYTF
TRBV12-3/TRBV12-4,NA,TRBJ2-7,NA,TGTGCCAGCCGGGCGGGGACAGCCTTGTACGAGCAGTACTTC,CASRAGTALYEQYF
TRBV23-1,few,TRBJ2-1,TRBD1,TGCGCCAGCAGTCTACTAAGACAGGGGGTCGACAATGAGCAGTTCTTC,CASSLLRQGVDNEQFF
TRBV12-3/TRBV12-4,few,TRBJ1-5,NA,TGTGCCAGCAGTGAATTAGGTGGGAATCAGCCCCAGCATTTT,CASSELGGNQPQHF
TRBV7-9,NA,TRBJ2-3,TRBD2,TGTGCCAGCAGCCCCCCGATGGGACTAGCGGGTGATACGCAGTATTTT,CASSPPMGLAGDTQYF
TRBV6-4,NA,TRBJ2-7,NA,TGTGCCAGCAGTGACCGAAGGACCGAGCAGTACTTC,CASSDRRTEQYF
TRBV28,few,TRBJ1-6,NA,TGTGCCAGCAGGGCAGGGCCCAATTCACCCCTCCACTTT,CASRAGPNSPLHF
TRBV6-6,few,TRBJ2-2,TRBD2,TGTGCCAGCTCGTGGCGGGGGAAAACCGGGGAGCTGTTTTTT,CASSWRGKTGELFF
TRBV29-1,NA,TRBJ1-1,NA,TGCAGCGTGCCCAAGAACACTGAAGCTTTCTTT,CSVPKNTEAFF
TRBV5-1,NA,TRBJ2-2,NA,TGCGCCAGCAGCTTGGACGTTCTGTTGGTGAACGGGGAGCTGTTTTTT,CASSLDVLLVNGELFF
TRBV27,NA,TRBJ2-7,NA,TGTGCCAGCAGTTTGGATGGACCGCTGTCGCTCTACGAGCAGTACTTC,CASSLDGPLSLYEQYF